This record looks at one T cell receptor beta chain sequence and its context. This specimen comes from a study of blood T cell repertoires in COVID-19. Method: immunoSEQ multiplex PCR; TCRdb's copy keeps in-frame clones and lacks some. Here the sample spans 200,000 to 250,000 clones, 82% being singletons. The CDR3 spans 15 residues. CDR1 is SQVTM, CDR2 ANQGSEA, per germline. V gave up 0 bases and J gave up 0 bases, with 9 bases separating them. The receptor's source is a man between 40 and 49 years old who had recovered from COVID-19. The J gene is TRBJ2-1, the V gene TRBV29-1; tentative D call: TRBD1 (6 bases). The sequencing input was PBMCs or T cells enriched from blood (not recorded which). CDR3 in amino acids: CSVEEGRGSYNEQFF. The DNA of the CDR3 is TGCAGCGTTGAAGAGGGCAGGGGCTCCTACAATGAGCAGTTCTTC.